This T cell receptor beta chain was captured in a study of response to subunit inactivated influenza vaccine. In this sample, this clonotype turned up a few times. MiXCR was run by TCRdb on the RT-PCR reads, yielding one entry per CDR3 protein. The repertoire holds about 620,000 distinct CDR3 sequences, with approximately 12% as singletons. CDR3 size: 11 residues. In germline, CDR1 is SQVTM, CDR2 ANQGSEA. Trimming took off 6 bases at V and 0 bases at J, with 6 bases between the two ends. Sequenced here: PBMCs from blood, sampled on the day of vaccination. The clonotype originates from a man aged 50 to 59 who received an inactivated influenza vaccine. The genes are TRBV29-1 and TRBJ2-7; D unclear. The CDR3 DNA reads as TGCAGCGTCCTATACTCCTACGAGCAGTACTTC. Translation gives CSVLYSYEQYF.